The clone carrying this T cell receptor (beta chain) was detected once. What it binds is not known. This sample is drawn from a study of blood T cells in healthy people across ages. Study-wide results and caveats: Researchers deemed the diversity estimates from one million T cells underestimates.

Trimming cost V 7 bases and J 2 bases; bases outside gene matches: 4. The germline gives CDR1 MNHEY, CDR2 SVGAGI. The CDR3 is 13 amino acids. PCR was performed a second time for roughly 7 to 11 cycles using a sample-barcoded 5' primer and a J-beta primer mix. MiXCR, applied by TCRdb to the 5' RACE reads, yields one record per CDR3 protein. The sample lists over 950,000 distinct CDR3 sequences, around 54% seen once, with 20% to 25% in the top ten. Total RNA, at least 5 micrograms per sample, came from PBMCs. Source material: blood. This clonotype was sampled from a woman aged 60-75 years in good health. The rearrangement joins TRBV6-5 to TRBJ1-2, with 7 bases that match TRBD1. The CDR3 DNA follows: TGTGCCAGCAAACGGGGACAGAACTATGGCTACACCTTC. This encodes CASKRGQNYGYTF.